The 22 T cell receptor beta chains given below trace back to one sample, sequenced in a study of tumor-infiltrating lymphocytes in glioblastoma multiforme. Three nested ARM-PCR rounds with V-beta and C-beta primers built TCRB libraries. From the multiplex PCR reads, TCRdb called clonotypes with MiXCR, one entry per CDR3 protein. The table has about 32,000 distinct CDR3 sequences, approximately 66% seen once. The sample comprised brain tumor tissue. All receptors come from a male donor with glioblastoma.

The CDR3 sequence: CASSSQSKLGGNTEAFF. The CDR3, as DNA: TGTGCCAGCAGTTCCCAGAGTAAACTGGGGGGGAACACTGAAGCTTTCTTT. This chain uses TRBV28 with TRBJ1-1, with D possibly being TRBD1 (5 bases). This CDR3 spans 17 amino acids. V was cut by 4 bases and J by 1 base, with 19 bases left in between. CDR1 MDHEN and CDR2 SYDVKM come from the germline V gene.

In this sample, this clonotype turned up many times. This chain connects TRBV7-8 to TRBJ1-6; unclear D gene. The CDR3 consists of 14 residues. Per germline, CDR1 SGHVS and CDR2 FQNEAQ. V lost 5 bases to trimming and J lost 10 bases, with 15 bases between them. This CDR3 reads CASSPYAGKSPLHF. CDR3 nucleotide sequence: TGTGCCAGCAGCCCCTATGCGGGGAAATCACCCCTCCACTTT.

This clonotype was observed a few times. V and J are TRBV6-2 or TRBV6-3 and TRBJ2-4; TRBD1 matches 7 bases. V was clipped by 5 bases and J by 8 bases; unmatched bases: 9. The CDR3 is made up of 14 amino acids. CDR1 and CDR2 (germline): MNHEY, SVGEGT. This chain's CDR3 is CASSERQGGHIQYF. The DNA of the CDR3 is TGTGCCAGCAGTGAACGACAGGGTGGTCACATTCAGTACTTC.

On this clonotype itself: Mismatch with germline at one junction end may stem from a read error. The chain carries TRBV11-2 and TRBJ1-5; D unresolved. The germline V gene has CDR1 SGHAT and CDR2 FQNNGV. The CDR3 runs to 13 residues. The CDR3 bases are TGTGCCAGCAACTTAGTAGAGGATCAGCCCCAGCATTTT. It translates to CASNLVEDQPQHF.

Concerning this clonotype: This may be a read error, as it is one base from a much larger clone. The CDR3: CASTLGLAGGETQYF. In nucleotides, the CDR3 is TGTGCCAGCACTCTGGGACTAGCGGGAGGGGAGACCCAGTACTTC. The chain uses TRBV28 and TRBJ2-5; 16 bases agree with TRBD2. Losses at the gene ends were 7 bases for V and 5 bases for J; bases not matched to a gene: 4. The CDR3 is 15 residues long. Germline CDR1 and CDR2: MDHEN and SYDVKM.

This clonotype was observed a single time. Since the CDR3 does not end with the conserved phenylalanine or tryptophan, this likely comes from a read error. The chain's CDR3 is CASSQTAGTSSHNEQFL. The CDR3 nucleotides read TGTGCCAGCAGCCAGACTGCCGGAACTAGCTCTCACAATGAGCAGTTCTTA. The rearrangement uses TRBV14 and TRBJ2-1; D may be TRBD2 (6 bases). The CDR3 is 17 amino acids. V lost 3 bases, J lost 5 bases, and 20 bases lay in between. Germline V gene data show CDR1 as SGHDN and CDR2 as FVKESK.

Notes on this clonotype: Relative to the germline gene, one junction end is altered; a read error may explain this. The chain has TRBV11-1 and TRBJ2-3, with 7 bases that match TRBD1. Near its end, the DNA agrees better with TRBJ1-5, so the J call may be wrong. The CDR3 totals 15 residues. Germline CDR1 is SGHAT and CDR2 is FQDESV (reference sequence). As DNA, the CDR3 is TGTGCCAACAGCCGGTGGACCCCGGGGACAGATACGCAGCATTTT. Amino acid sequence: CANSRWTPGTDTQHF.

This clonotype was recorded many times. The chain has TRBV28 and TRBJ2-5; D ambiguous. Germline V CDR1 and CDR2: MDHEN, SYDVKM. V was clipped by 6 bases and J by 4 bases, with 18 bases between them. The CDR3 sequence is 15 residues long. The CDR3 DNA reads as TGTGCCAGCAGCCCGATAGGGTCAGGCAGAGAGACCCAGTACTTC. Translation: CASSPIGSGRETQYF.

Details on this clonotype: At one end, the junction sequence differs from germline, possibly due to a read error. CDR3 in DNA: TGCAACGTTGTGGGGGACAAGGACTTCTACGAGCACTACTTC. Its protein is CNVVGDKDFYEHYF. The chain combines TRBV29-1 with TRBJ2-7; D possibly corresponds to TRBD1 (6 bases). Germline loops: CDR1 SQVTM, CDR2 ANQGSEA. CDR3 length equals 14 residues.

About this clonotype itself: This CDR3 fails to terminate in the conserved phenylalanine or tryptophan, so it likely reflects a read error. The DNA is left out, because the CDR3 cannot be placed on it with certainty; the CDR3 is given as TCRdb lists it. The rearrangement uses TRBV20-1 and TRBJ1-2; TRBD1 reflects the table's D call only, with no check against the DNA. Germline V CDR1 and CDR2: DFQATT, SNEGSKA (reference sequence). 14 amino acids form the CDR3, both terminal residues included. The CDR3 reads CSAITGSTNYGYTC.

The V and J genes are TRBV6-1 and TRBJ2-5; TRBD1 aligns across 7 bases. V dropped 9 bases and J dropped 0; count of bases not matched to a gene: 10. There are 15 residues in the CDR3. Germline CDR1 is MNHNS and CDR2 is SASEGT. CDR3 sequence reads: CASKGGRGYQETQYF. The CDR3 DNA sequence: TGTGCCAGTAAAGGTGGCAGGGGGTACCAAGAGACCCAGTACTTC.

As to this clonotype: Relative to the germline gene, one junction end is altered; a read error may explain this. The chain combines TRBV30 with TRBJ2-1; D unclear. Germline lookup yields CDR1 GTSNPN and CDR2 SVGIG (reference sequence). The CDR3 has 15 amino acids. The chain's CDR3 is CARSLNEFIDNEQFF. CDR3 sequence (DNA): TGTGCCCGGAGTCTAAATGAGTTCATAGACAATGAGCAGTTCTTC.

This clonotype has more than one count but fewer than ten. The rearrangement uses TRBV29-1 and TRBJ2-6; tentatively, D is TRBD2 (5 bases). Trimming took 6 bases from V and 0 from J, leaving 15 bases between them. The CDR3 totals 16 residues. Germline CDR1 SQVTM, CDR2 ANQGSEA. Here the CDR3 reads CSVITGTISGANVLTF. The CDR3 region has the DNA TGCAGCGTGATCACGGGAACGATCTCTGGGGCCAACGTCCTGACTTTC. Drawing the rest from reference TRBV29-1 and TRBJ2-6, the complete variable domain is SAVISQKPSRDICQRGTSLTIQCQVDSQVTMMFWYRQQPGQSLTLIATANQGSEATYESGFVIDKFPISRPNLTFSTLTVSNMSPEDSSIYLCSVITGTISGANVLTFGAGSRLTVL.

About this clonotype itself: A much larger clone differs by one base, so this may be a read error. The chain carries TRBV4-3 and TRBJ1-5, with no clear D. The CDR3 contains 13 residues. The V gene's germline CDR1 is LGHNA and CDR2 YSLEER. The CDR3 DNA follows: TGCGCCGGCAGCCTAGGCTTCAATCAGCCCCAGCATTTT. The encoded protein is CAGSLGFNQPQHF.

The CDR3: CSVYGPGNEQYF. As DNA, the CDR3 is TGCAGCGTTTATGGACCGGGTAACGAGCAGTACTTC. The V call is TRBV29-1, the J call TRBJ2-7; D is ambiguous. The CDR3 contains 12 residues. V lost 5 bases to trimming and J lost 5 bases, with 13 bases between them. Germline values: CDR1 SQVTM, CDR2 ANQGSEA.

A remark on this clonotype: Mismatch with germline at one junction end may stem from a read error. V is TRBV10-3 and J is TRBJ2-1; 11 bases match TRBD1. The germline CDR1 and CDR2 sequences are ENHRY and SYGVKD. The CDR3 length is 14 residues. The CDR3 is CAITPGQGVGEQFF. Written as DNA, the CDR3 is TGTGCCATAACACCGGGACAGGGGGTCGGTGAGCAATTCTTC.

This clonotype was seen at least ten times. The CDR3 sequence: CASSSTLVVETQYF. The CDR3, as DNA: TGTGCCAGCAGCTCCACCCTCGTCGTAGAGACCCAGTACTTC. The chain combines TRBV7-8 with TRBJ2-5; unclear D gene. Germline CDR1 SGHVS, CDR2 FQNEAQ. V was clipped by 4 bases and J by 4 bases, with 13 bases between them. This CDR3 has 14 amino acids.

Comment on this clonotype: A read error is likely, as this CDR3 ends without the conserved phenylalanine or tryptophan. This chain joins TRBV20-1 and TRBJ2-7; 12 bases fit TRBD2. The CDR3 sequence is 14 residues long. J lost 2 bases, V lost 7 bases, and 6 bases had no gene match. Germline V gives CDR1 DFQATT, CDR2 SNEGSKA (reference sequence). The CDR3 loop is CSVTSGSIPYEQYL. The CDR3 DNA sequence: TGCAGTGTGACTAGCGGGAGTATTCCCTACGAGCAGTACTTG.

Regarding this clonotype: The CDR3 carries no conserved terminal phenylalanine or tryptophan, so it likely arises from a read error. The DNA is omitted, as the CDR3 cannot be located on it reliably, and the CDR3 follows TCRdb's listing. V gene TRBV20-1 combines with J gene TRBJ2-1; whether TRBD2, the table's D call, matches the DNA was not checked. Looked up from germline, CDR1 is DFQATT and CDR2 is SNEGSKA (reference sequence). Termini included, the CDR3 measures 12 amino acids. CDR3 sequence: CSARVSGNEQSL.

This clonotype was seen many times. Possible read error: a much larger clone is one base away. CDR3 protein: CSARAPDSLVHEQFF. CDR3 bases: TGCAGTGCTAGAGCCCCGGACAGCTTAGTCCATGAGCAGTTCTTC. This rearrangement joins TRBV20-1 to TRBJ2-1; D possibly corresponds to TRBD1 (6 bases). V dropped 1 base and J dropped 8 bases, with 18 bases sitting between them. CDR3 length equals 15 residues. Germline CDR1 is DFQATT and CDR2 is SNEGSKA (reference sequence).

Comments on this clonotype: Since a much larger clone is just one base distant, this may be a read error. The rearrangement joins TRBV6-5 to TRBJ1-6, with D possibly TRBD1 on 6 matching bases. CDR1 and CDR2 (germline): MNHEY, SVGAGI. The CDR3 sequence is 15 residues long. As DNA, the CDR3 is TGTGCCGGCAGCCGGGACACAAGCTATAATTCACCCCTCCACTTT. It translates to CAGSRDTSYNSPLHF.

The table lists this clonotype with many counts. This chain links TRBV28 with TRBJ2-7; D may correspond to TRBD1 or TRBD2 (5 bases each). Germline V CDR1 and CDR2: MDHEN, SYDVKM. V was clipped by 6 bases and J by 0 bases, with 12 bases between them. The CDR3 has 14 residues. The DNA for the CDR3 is TGTGCCAGCAGGGGGACGGCCGGCTCCTACGAGCAGTACTTC. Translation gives CASRGTAGSYEQYF.